A selection of T cell receptor beta chains follows, all from one sample in a study of spatial heterogeneity in lung cancer. TCRdb reprocessed the 5' RACE reads via MiXCR and lists one record per CDR3 protein. The data hold about 5,100 distinct CDR3 sequences, with around 9.8% observed a single time. This specimen was lung tumor tissue, taken at surgery. These receptors were obtained from a female donor with early-stage non-small cell lung cancer. Both conserved end residues are part of each CDR3. Fields, in order: clone size, D gene, J gene, V gene, CDR3 protein, CDR3 DNA. A D gene is named only where the DNA matches it firmly. Clone size appears in some rows only: once, few, many, or a class for an expanded clone.

abundance: many
d_gene: TRBD1
j_gene: TRBJ1-2
v_gene: TRBV5-6
CDR3aa: CASSGGGGLSGYGYTF
CDR3nt: TGTGCCAGCAGCGGAGGGGGCGGACTATCTGGCTATGGCTACACCTTC

abundance: medium-sized
d_gene: TRBD2
j_gene: TRBJ2-5
v_gene: TRBV5-1
CDR3aa: CASSLVAGEETQYF
CDR3nt: TGCGCCAGCAGCTTGGTTGCGGGGGAAGAGACCCAGTACTTC

abundance: many
d_gene: TRBD2
j_gene: TRBJ2-3
v_gene: TRBV27
CDR3aa: CASKAGGPTDTQYF
CDR3nt: TGTGCCAGCAAAGCGGGGGGGCCCACAGATACGCAGTATTTT

abundance: medium-sized
d_gene: .
j_gene: TRBJ2-1
v_gene: TRBV9
CDR3aa: CASSVDPGRYNEQFF
CDR3nt: TGTGCCAGCAGCGTAGACCCGGGACGCTACAATGAGCAGTTCTTC

abundance: many
d_gene: .
j_gene: TRBJ1-6
v_gene: TRBV7-2
CDR3aa: CASSKGGTRNSPLHF
CDR3nt: TGTGCCAGCAGCAAAGGAGGGACCAGGAATTCACCCCTCCACTTT

abundance: many
d_gene: TRBD1
j_gene: TRBJ2-7
v_gene: TRBV6-2/TRBV6-3
CDR3aa: CASRPRQGATYEQYF
CDR3nt: TGTGCCAGCAGACCTCGACAGGGGGCGACCTACGAGCAGTACTTC

abundance: few
d_gene: TRBD1
j_gene: TRBJ2-7
v_gene: TRBV6-1
CDR3aa: CASSSGTGGYEQYF
CDR3nt: TGTGCCAGCAGTTCCGGGACAGGGGGCTACGAGCAGTACTTC

abundance: .
d_gene: .
j_gene: TRBJ1-5
v_gene: TRBV21-1
CDR3aa: CASSKVGDRGGGTHSNQPQHF
CDR3nt: TGTGCCAGCAGCAAAGTTGGGGACCGGGGTGGGGGAACCCATAGCAATCAGCCCCAGCATTTT

abundance: medium-sized
d_gene: .
j_gene: TRBJ2-1
v_gene: TRBV18
CDR3aa: CASSPGSGSYNEQFF
CDR3nt: TGTGCCAGCTCACCTGGGTCCGGCTCCTACAATGAGCAGTTCTTC

abundance: medium-sized
d_gene: .
j_gene: TRBJ2-7
v_gene: TRBV7-2
CDR3aa: CASTRAGAYEQYF
CDR3nt: TGTGCCAGCACCCGAGCGGGCGCCTACGAGCAGTACTTC

abundance: many
d_gene: .
j_gene: TRBJ2-5
v_gene: TRBV6-5
CDR3aa: CASSLLETQYF
CDR3nt: TGTGCCAGCAGTTTACTAGAGACCCAGTACTTC

abundance: medium-sized
d_gene: .
j_gene: TRBJ1-5
v_gene: TRBV28
CDR3aa: CASRKPGQNQPQHF
CDR3nt: TGTGCCAGCAGAAAACCGGGCCAAAATCAGCCCCAGCATTTT

abundance: many
d_gene: TRBD1
j_gene: TRBJ2-2
v_gene: TRBV23-1
CDR3aa: CASGFGPGQGPSNTGELFF
CDR3nt: TGCGCCAGCGGCTTTGGGCCGGGACAGGGCCCATCGAACACCGGGGAGCTGTTTTTT

abundance: many
d_gene: TRBD2
j_gene: TRBJ2-5
v_gene: TRBV7-2
CDR3aa: CASSLWLGGETQYF
CDR3nt: TGTGCCAGCAGCTTATGGCTGGGGGGGGAGACCCAGTACTTC

abundance: medium-sized
d_gene: .
j_gene: TRBJ2-4
v_gene: TRBV11-2
CDR3aa: CASSQTTGAKNIQYF
CDR3nt: TGTGCCAGCAGCCAGACGACAGGTGCCAAAAACATTCAGTACTTC

abundance: many
d_gene: .
j_gene: TRBJ1-5
v_gene: TRBV19
CDR3aa: CASSGRAQHF
CDR3nt: TGTGCCAGTAGCGGACGTGCCCAGCATTTT

abundance: many
d_gene: .
j_gene: TRBJ1-2
v_gene: TRBV5-4
CDR3aa: CASTDVAGAKRGYTF
CDR3nt: TGTGCCAGCACTGATGTAGCCGGAGCGAAGAGGGGCTACACCTTC

abundance: .
d_gene: .
j_gene: TRBJ2-2
v_gene: TRBV9
CDR3aa: CASSRRTGELFF
CDR3nt: TGTGCCAGCAGCCGAAGGACCGGGGAGCTGTTTTTT

abundance: medium-sized
d_gene: .
j_gene: TRBJ1-1
v_gene: TRBV9
CDR3aa: CASSVDRNTEAFF
CDR3nt: TGTGCCAGCAGCGTAGACCGTAACACTGAAGCTTTCTTT

abundance: medium-sized
d_gene: .
j_gene: TRBJ1-1
v_gene: TRBV18
CDR3aa: CASSPLEGSRGTEAFF
CDR3nt: TGTGCCAGCTCACCATTAGAAGGTTCCCGCGGGACTGAAGCTTTCTTT

abundance: .
d_gene: .
j_gene: TRBJ1-6
v_gene: TRBV6-6
CDR3aa: CASSYGQPNNSPLHF
CDR3nt: TGTGCCAGCAGTTACGGCCAACCAAATAATTCACCCCTCCACTTT

abundance: many
d_gene: .
j_gene: TRBJ2-6
v_gene: TRBV24-1
CDR3aa: CATSGGAGANVLTF
CDR3nt: TGTGCCACCAGTGGGGGAGCGGGGGCCAACGTCCTGACTTTC

abundance: medium-sized
d_gene: .
j_gene: TRBJ1-4
v_gene: TRBV7-2
CDR3aa: CASSAAVAATNEKLFF
CDR3nt: TGTGCCAGCAGCGCAGCTGTAGCGGCAACTAATGAAAAACTGTTTTTT

abundance: .
d_gene: .
j_gene: TRBJ2-3
v_gene: TRBV7-2
CDR3aa: CASSPPVGAEDTDTQYF
CDR3nt: TGTGCCAGCAGCCCGCCCGTGGGAGCGGAAGACACAGATACGCAGTATTTT

abundance: medium-sized
d_gene: TRBD1
j_gene: TRBJ1-1
v_gene: TRBV12-3/TRBV12-4
CDR3aa: CASSFAGQANQAFF
CDR3nt: TGTGCCAGCAGTTTTGCAGGACAGGCTAATCAAGCTTTCTTT

abundance: medium-sized
d_gene: TRBD1
j_gene: TRBJ1-4
v_gene: TRBV18
CDR3aa: CASSTGTGYNEKLFF
CDR3nt: TGTGCCAGCTCAACCGGGACAGGGTACAATGAAAAACTGTTTTTT

abundance: many
d_gene: .
j_gene: TRBJ2-6
v_gene: TRBV29-1
CDR3aa: CSVGTAGANVLTF
CDR3nt: TGCAGCGTTGGGACAGCTGGGGCCAACGTCCTGACTTTC

abundance: many
d_gene: TRBD2
j_gene: TRBJ2-5
v_gene: TRBV10-2
CDR3aa: CASRASGGQETQYF
CDR3nt: TGCGCCAGCAGGGCTAGCGGGGGACAAGAGACCCAGTACTTC

abundance: .
d_gene: .
j_gene: TRBJ1-6
v_gene: TRBV10-2
CDR3aa: CASTPRAGSGNSPLHF
CDR3nt: TGCGCCAGCACCCCCAGAGCGGGCAGTGGGAATTCACCCCTCCACTTT

abundance: medium-sized
d_gene: TRBD2
j_gene: TRBJ2-3
v_gene: TRBV27
CDR3aa: CASRWDYQSDTQYF
CDR3nt: TGTGCCAGCCGATGGGACTACCAGTCGGATACGCAGTATTTT

abundance: few
d_gene: TRBD1
j_gene: TRBJ1-2
v_gene: TRBV29-1
CDR3aa: CSVATGNDGYTF
CDR3nt: TGCAGCGTTGCGACAGGGAACGATGGCTACACCTTC

abundance: .
d_gene: .
j_gene: TRBJ2-5
v_gene: TRBV2
CDR3aa: CATAGGHGGETQYF
CDR3nt: TGTGCCACCGCTGGTGGACATGGGGGAGAGACCCAGTACTTC

abundance: .
d_gene: .
j_gene: TRBJ1-1
v_gene: TRBV20-1
CDR3aa: CSALLLRATEAFF
CDR3nt: TGCAGTGCCCTACTCCTGCGGGCGACTGAAGCTTTCTTT

abundance: many
d_gene: .
j_gene: TRBJ2-1
v_gene: TRBV9
CDR3aa: CASSRPRQLYNEQFF
CDR3nt: TGTGCCAGCAGCCGACCTAGACAGCTTTACAATGAGCAGTTCTTC

abundance: many
d_gene: .
j_gene: TRBJ2-1
v_gene: TRBV6-2/TRBV6-3
CDR3aa: CASSYGSRTRQFF
CDR3nt: TGTGCCAGCAGTTATGGGTCCCGAACGAGGCAGTTCTTC

abundance: medium-sized
d_gene: .
j_gene: TRBJ1-2
v_gene: TRBV3-1
CDR3aa: CASSQDNRNYGYTF
CDR3nt: TGTGCCAGCAGCCAAGATAACAGAAACTATGGCTACACCTTC

abundance: medium-sized
d_gene: TRBD1
j_gene: TRBJ2-5
v_gene: TRBV18
CDR3aa: CASSPEFGQGAEETQYF
CDR3nt: TGTGCCAGCTCACCGGAGTTTGGACAGGGGGCCGAAGAGACCCAGTACTTC

abundance: many
d_gene: .
j_gene: TRBJ2-3
v_gene: TRBV6-2/TRBV6-3
CDR3aa: CASSYLTSTDTQYF
CDR3nt: TGTGCCAGCAGTTACCTGACTAGCACAGATACGCAGTATTTT

abundance: many
d_gene: TRBD2
j_gene: TRBJ2-3
v_gene: TRBV5-4
CDR3aa: CASSLGGGSPTDTQYF
CDR3nt: TGTGCCAGCAGCTTGGGGGGCGGGAGCCCCACAGATACGCAGTATTTT

abundance: many
d_gene: TRBD1
j_gene: TRBJ2-1
v_gene: TRBV28
CDR3aa: CASSLRQGGRNEQFF
CDR3nt: TGTGCCAGCAGTCTTAGACAGGGTGGTAGGAATGAGCAGTTCTTC

abundance: medium-sized
d_gene: .
j_gene: TRBJ1-5
v_gene: TRBV4-1
CDR3aa: CASSQRAVGLFQPQHF
CDR3nt: TGCGCCAGCAGCCAAAGGGCGGTCGGGCTTTTTCAGCCCCAGCATTTT

abundance: few
d_gene: TRBD1
j_gene: TRBJ2-5
v_gene: TRBV5-4
CDR3aa: CASSTGQGQTQYF
CDR3nt: TGTGCCAGCAGCACGGGACAGGGCCAGACCCAGTACTTC

abundance: many
d_gene: TRBD1
j_gene: TRBJ2-6
v_gene: TRBV28
CDR3aa: CASSSPQPSTGSPKGANVLTF
CDR3nt: TGTGCCAGCAGTTCACCACAACCCTCGACAGGGTCCCCGAAAGGGGCCAACGTCCTGACTTTC

abundance: many
d_gene: TRBD1
j_gene: TRBJ2-7
v_gene: TRBV11-1
CDR3aa: CASSLRTGGEQYF
CDR3nt: TGTGCCAGCAGCTTACGGACAGGCGGCGAGCAGTACTTC

abundance: many
d_gene: .
j_gene: TRBJ2-3
v_gene: TRBV5-6
CDR3aa: CASSFGLTSTDTQYF
CDR3nt: TGTGCCAGCAGCTTCGGACTCACAAGCACAGATACGCAGTATTTT

abundance: many
d_gene: .
j_gene: TRBJ1-6
v_gene: TRBV4-2
CDR3aa: CASSQVGRENSPLHF
CDR3nt: TGTGCCAGCAGCCAAGTAGGCCGGGAAAATTCACCCCTCCACTTT

abundance: many
d_gene: TRBD2
j_gene: TRBJ2-2
v_gene: TRBV24-1
CDR3aa: CATRGGAGELFF
CDR3nt: TGTGCCACCCGGGGGGGCGCCGGGGAGCTGTTTTTT

abundance: medium-sized
d_gene: .
j_gene: TRBJ1-1
v_gene: TRBV29-1
CDR3aa: CSVFKNTEAFF
CDR3nt: TGCAGCGTTTTCAAGAACACTGAAGCTTTCTTT

abundance: many
d_gene: .
j_gene: TRBJ2-3
v_gene: TRBV12-3/TRBV12-4
CDR3aa: CASSYPGIYTDTQYF
CDR3nt: TGTGCCAGCAGTTATCCGGGGATCTACACAGATACGCAGTATTTT

abundance: medium-sized
d_gene: TRBD2
j_gene: TRBJ2-7
v_gene: TRBV10-3
CDR3aa: CAISEGLAGAYEQYF
CDR3nt: TGTGCCATCAGTGAGGGGCTAGCGGGGGCCTACGAGCAGTACTTC

abundance: medium-sized
d_gene: TRBD2
j_gene: TRBJ2-4
v_gene: TRBV5-4
CDR3aa: CASSPGGGGSKNIQYF
CDR3nt: TGTGCCAGCAGCCCAGGCGGGGGAGGCTCCAAAAACATTCAGTACTTC

abundance: medium-sized
d_gene: TRBD1
j_gene: TRBJ2-7
v_gene: TRBV15
CDR3aa: CATSARQGFYGYEQYF
CDR3nt: TGTGCCACCAGCGCTCGACAGGGTTTTTATGGCTACGAGCAGTACTTC